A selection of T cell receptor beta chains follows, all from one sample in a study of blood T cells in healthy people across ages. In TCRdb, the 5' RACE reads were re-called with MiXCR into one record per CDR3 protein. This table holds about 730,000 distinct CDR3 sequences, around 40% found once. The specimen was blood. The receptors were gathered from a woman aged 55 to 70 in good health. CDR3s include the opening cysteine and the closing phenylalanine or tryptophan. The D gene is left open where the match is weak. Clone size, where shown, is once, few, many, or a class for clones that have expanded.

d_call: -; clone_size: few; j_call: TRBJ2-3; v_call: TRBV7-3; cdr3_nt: TGTGCCAGCAGGAGGGGCTCTACAGATACGCAGTATTTT; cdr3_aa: CASRRGSTDTQYF
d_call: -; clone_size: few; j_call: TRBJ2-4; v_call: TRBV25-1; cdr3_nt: TGTGCCAGCAGTCCTCCGGGAGTCGGAAACATTCAGTACTTC; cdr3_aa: CASSPPGVGNIQYF
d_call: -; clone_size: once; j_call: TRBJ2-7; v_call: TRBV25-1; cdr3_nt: TGTGCCAGCAGTGAACCCCCTAGCAGCTCCTACAATGAGCAGTACTTC; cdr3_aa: CASSEPPSSSYNEQYF
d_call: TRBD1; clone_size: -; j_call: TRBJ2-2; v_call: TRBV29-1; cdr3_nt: TGCAGCGTTGAAAGAACAGGGGTTCTGGGCGGGGAGCTGTTTTTT; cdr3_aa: CSVERTGVLGGELFF
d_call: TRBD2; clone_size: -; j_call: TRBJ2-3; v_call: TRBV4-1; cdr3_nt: TGCGCCAGCAGCCAAGAAGCGGGGGGGTGGACAAATACGCAGTATTTT; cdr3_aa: CASSQEAGGWTNTQYF
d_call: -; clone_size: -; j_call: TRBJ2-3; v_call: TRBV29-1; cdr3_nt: TGCAGCGTTGAGGGGTTCAAGGCGGGACGCACAGATACGCAGTATTTT; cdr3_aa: CSVEGFKAGRTDTQYF
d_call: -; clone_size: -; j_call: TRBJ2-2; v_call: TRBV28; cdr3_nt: TGTGCCAGCAGGGCCGGGAGTAACACCGGGGAGCTGTTTTTT; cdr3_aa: CASRAGSNTGELFF
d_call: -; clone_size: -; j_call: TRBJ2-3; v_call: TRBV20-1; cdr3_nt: TGCAGTGCTACCGTCGATCTAGTCGCAACAGATACGCAGTATTTT; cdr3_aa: CSATVDLVATDTQYF
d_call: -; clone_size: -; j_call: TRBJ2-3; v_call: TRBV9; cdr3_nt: TGTGCCAGCAAGGGGTTGGAGGGTACAGATACGCAGTATTTT; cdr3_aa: CASKGLEGTDTQYF
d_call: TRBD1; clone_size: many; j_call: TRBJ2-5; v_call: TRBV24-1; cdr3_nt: TGTGCCACCAGTGATCAGGGGACAGGGGAACGACGAAAGACCCAGTACTTC; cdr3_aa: CATSDQGTGERRKTQYF
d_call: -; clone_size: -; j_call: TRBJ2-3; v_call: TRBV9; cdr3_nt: TGTGCCAGCAGCGTCGGCGGCGGGAAGGCAGATACGCAGTATTTT; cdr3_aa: CASSVGGGKADTQYF
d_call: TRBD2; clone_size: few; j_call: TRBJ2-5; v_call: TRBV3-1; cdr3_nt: TGTGCCAGCAGCCAAGAAGGACTAGCGGGCGGTCACAGGTACTTC; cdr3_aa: CASSQEGLAGGHRYF
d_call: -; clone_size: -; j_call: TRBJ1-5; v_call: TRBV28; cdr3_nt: TGTGCCAGCAGTTTAAACACAGGGATGGCTCAGCCCCAGCATTTT; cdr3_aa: CASSLNTGMAQPQHF
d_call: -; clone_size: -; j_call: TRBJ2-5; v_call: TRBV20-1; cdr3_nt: TGCAGTGCTAGAGGCCATGGGGGGCTGGAAGAGACCCAGTACTTC; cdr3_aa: CSARGHGGLEETQYF
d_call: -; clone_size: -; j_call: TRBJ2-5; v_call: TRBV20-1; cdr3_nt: TGCAGTGCTAGAAGGGGGACCCAGTACTTC; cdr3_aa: CSARRGTQYF
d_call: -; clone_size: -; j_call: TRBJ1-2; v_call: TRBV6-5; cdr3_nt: TGTGCCAGCAGTTCCGATACCGAGGGGCGTGTCGCGGATGGCTACACCTTC; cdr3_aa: CASSSDTEGRVADGYTF
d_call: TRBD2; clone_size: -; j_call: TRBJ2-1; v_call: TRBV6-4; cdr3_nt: TGTGCCAGCAGCCAAAAGAGGGCTAGCGGGAGAGTCGATGAGCAGTTCTTC; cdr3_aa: CASSQKRASGRVDEQFF
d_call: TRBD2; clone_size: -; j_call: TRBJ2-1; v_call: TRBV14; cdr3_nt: TGTGCCAGCAGCCAAGGTCTAGCGGGGCACAATGAGCAGTTCTTC; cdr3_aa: CASSQGLAGHNEQFF
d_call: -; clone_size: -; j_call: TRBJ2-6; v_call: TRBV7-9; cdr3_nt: TGTGCCAGCAGCTTACAAGGCAGGGGCGCCAACGTCCTGACTTTC; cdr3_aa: CASSLQGRGANVLTF
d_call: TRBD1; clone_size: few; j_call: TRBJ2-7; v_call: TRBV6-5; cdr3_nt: TGTGCCAGCAGTTACCAGGGGGATAGGTACGAGCAGTACTTC; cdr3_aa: CASSYQGDRYEQYF
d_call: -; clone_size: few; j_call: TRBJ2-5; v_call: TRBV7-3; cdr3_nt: TGTGCCAGCAGCCAGCTAGGGGGGGAGACCCAGTACTTC; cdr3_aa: CASSQLGGETQYF
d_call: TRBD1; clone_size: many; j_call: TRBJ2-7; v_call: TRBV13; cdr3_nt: TGTGCCAGCAGCTTGTCCGGGACAGGTAACTACGAGCAGTACTTC; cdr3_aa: CASSLSGTGNYEQYF
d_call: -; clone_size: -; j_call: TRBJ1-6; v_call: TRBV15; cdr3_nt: TGTGCCACCAGCCAGAGGCAGGGCCTAAGTTCACCCCTCCACTTT; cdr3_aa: CATSQRQGLSSPLHF
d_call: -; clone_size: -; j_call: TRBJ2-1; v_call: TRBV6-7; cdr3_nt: TGTGCCAGCAGTCGTGTCCGGGACACCAATGAGCAGTTCTTC; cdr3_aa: CASSRVRDTNEQFF
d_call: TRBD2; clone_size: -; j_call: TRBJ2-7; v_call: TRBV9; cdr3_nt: TGTGCCAGCAGCGCCACTAGCGGGGGGCGCTACGAGCAGTACTTC; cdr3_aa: CASSATSGGRYEQYF
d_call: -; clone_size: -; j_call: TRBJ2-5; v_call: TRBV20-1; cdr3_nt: TGCAGTGCTCACGGGGGACGGGAGACCCAGTACTTC; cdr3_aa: CSAHGGRETQYF
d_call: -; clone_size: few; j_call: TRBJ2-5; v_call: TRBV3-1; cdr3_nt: TGTGCCAGCAGCCCCTCGGCGGGTTTCCAAGAGACCCAGTACTTC; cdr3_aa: CASSPSAGFQETQYF